This entry lists 19 T cell receptor beta chains sequenced from one sample in a study of PD-1 blockade in classical Hodgkin lymphoma. Method: immunoSEQ multiplex PCR; TCRdb's copy keeps in-frame clones and lacks some. The data contain fewer than 35,000 clones, 90% to 95% of them singletons. Time point: cycle 4 day 1 (C4D1), after 6 weeks of nivolumab. All patients experienced relapse after autologous stem cell transplantation, and brentuximab vedotin exposure was variable. The authors purified CD4+ T cells from thawed PBMCs by magnetic negative selection. Sequencing used CD4+ T cells from blood, obtained before the fourth cycle of nivolumab. These TCRs come from a human donor with classical Hodgkin lymphoma.

This rearrangement joins TRBV28 to TRBJ2-7; TRBD1 might be the D (6 bases). Per the germline V gene, CDR1 is MDHEN and CDR2 is SYDVKM. The CDR3 runs 16 residues. Trimming took 2 bases from V and 2 from J, leaving 16 bases between them. CDR3 sequence reads: CASSLVVQGGPYEQYF. The CDR3 DNA is TGTGCCAGCAGTTTAGTGGTACAGGGTGGCCCCTACGAGCAGTACTTC.

The V call is TRBV5-6, the J call TRBJ2-7; D is undetermined. The CDR3 is made up of 11 amino acids. Germline V lookup: CDR1 SGHDT, CDR2 YYEEEE. V lost 4 bases, J lost 0 bases, and 2 bases lay in between. The DNA of the CDR3 is TGTGCCAGCAGCCGCTCCTACGAGCAGTACTTC. Its translation: CASSRSYEQYF.

The V and J genes are TRBV6-5 and TRBJ2-5, with D maybe TRBD1 (6 bases). Trimming shortened V by 6 bases and J by 7 bases, and 15 bases separated the two germline ends. Germline lookup yields CDR1 MNHEY and CDR2 SVGAGI. The CDR3 contains 13 residues. CDR3: CASRLGQRGTQYF. CDR3 nucleotides: TGTGCCAGCAGATTAGGACAGAGGGGGACCCAGTACTTC.

V is TRBV4-1 and J is TRBJ1-2; perhaps TRBD1 as D (5 bases). Trimming took 3 bases from V and 4 from J, leaving 18 bases between them. This CDR3 spans 16 amino acids. Germline lookup yields CDR1 MGHRA and CDR2 YSYEKL. DNA for the CDR3: TGCGCCAGCAGCCAGTCCTCAGGGCGGGGGGTCTATGGCTACACCTTC. Translated: CASSQSSGRGVYGYTF.

The gene calls are TRBV27 and TRBJ1-4; tentatively, D is TRBD1 (6 bases). V dropped 4 bases and J dropped 8 bases, with 17 bases sitting between them. CDR3 length: 15 residues. Germline V gene sequence: CDR1 MNHEY, CDR2 SMNVEV (reference sequence). CDR3 DNA: TGTGCCAGCAGTTCAGGGACAAAACGGTACGAAAAACTGTTTTTT. This gives the protein CASSSGTKRYEKLFF.

This rearrangement joins TRBV29-1 to TRBJ2-1; 9 positions match TRBD2. Germline lookup yields CDR1 SQVTM and CDR2 ANQGSEA. The V segment lost 4 bases and the J segment 5 bases; nucleotides outside the gene matches: 6. This CDR3 has 14 amino acids. The CDR3 protein is CSVVAGGPHNEQFF. CDR3 nucleotide sequence: TGCAGCGTTGTTGCGGGAGGGCCCCACAATGAGCAGTTCTTC.

CDR3 nucleotide sequence: TGTGCCATCACTCAGGCAGGGTACAATGAGCAGTTCTTC. This codes for CAITQAGYNEQFF. The chain links TRBV10-3 to TRBJ2-1; possible D gene TRBD1, 5 bases. Deletions cut 7 bases from V and 4 bases from J, with 11 bases between. Germline V gene sequence: CDR1 ENHRY, CDR2 SYGVKD. The CDR3 has 13 amino acids.

CDR3 amino acids: CASSLDRFMNTEAFF. CDR3 bases: TGCGCCAGCAGCTTGGACCGATTCATGAACACTGAAGCTTTCTTT. This chain joins TRBV5-1 and TRBJ1-1; no clear D gene. CDR1 is SGHRS and CDR2 is YFSETQ in the germline V gene. V was pared by 0 bases and J by 0 bases, with 9 bases between. The CDR3 spans 15 residues.

This clone was counted once. V is TRBV19 and J is TRBJ1-4, with no clear D. The CDR3 loop spans 15 amino acids. Per germline, CDR1 LNHDA and CDR2 SQIVND (reference sequence). The V end was cut by 7 bases, the J end by 8 bases, with 20 bases between. The CDR3 sequence is CASNTRSRQAEKLFF. The DNA of the CDR3 is TGTGCCAGTAACACGAGGAGCCGGCAAGCGGAAAAACTGTTTTTT.

The rearrangement joins TRBV5-1 to TRBJ1-2; D remains unclear. The germline CDR1 and CDR2 sequences are SGHRS and YFSETQ. Trimming removed 1 base from V and 2 bases from J, with 12 bases in between. The CDR3 has 15 residues. CDR3 nucleotides: TGCGCCAGCAGCTTGTCTACGGGTATAAACTATGGCTACACCTTC. Encoded protein: CASSLSTGINYGYTF.

The chain joins TRBV5-6 to TRBJ1-1; TRBD1 aligns across 8 bases. CDR3 length equals 17 residues. V lost 1 base and J lost 1; bases outside the gene matches: 9. In germline, CDR1 is SGHDT, CDR2 YYEEEE. The CDR3 loop reads CASSLKRQGNWNTEAFF. In DNA, the CDR3 is TGTGCCAGCAGCTTGAAGAGACAGGGGAACTGGAACACTGAAGCTTTCTTT.

V gene TRBV4-2 combines with J gene TRBJ1-2, with a possible D match to TRBD1 (6 bases). This CDR3 spans 18 amino acids. V was trimmed by 3 bases and J by 5 bases, leaving 25 bases between them. Germline V lookup: CDR1 LGHNA, CDR2 YNFKEQ. The CDR3, as DNA: TGTGCCAGCAGCCAGGCAAGCCAGGACAGCCTTCGGGGGTATGGCTACACCTTC. Residues: CASSQASQDSLRGYGYTF.

The chain has TRBV19 and TRBJ1-3, with unresolved D. The V and J ends lost 2 bases and 0 bases respectively, with 8 bases between them. Germline V gives CDR1 LNHDA, CDR2 SQIVND (reference sequence). CDR3 size: 15 residues. CDR3 amino acids: CASSIRIDSGNTIYF. CDR3 sequence (DNA): TGTGCCAGTAGTATACGAATAGACTCTGGAAACACCATATATTTT.

The chain is built from TRBV7-8 and TRBJ2-3; TRBD1 is a possible D gene (6 bases). The CDR3 extends over 18 amino acids. CDR1 is SGHVS, CDR2 FQNEAQ, per germline. V lost 5 bases and J 4 bases, leaving 25 bases between the germline ends. CDR3 DNA sequence: TGTGCCAGCAGCGCTCAGGGGATCAGGCGGGCTCGGCCAGATACGCAGTATTTT. Its translation: CASSAQGIRRARPDTQYF.

V usage is TRBV6-5 and J usage is TRBJ2-7; 8 bases map to TRBD1. There are 15 residues in the CDR3. With 6 bases clipped from V and 2 bases from J, the junction kept 9 bases outside the gene matches. Germline CDR1 and CDR2: MNHEY and SVGAGI. CDR3 DNA sequence: TGTGCCAGCAGGCCGTACCGGGACAGGCCCTACGAGCAGTACTTC. It specifies CASRPYRDRPYEQYF.

V usage is TRBV6-6 and J usage is TRBJ2-4, with unresolved D. Germline assignment: CDR1 MNHNY and CDR2 SVGAGI (reference sequence). The CDR3 extends over 13 amino acids. With 0 bases removed from V and 6 bases from J, the gap between germline ends came to 6 bases. The CDR3 protein is CASSYSGGNIQYF. CDR3 bases: TGTGCCAGCAGTTACTCGGGCGGAAACATTCAGTACTTC.

V usage is TRBV6-5 and J usage is TRBJ2-7; 8 positions agree with TRBD2. CDR3 size: 14 residues. The germline V gene has CDR1 MNHEY and CDR2 SVGAGI. Unmatched junction bases numbered 9, after V lost 6 bases and J lost 5 bases. CDR3 in amino acids: CASRAGTSFHEQYF. CDR3 DNA sequence: TGTGCCAGCAGAGCCGGGACTAGTTTCCACGAGCAGTACTTC.

The chain is built from TRBV6-1 and TRBJ2-3, with no clear D. Germline values: CDR1 MNHNS, CDR2 SASEGT. This CDR3 comprises 13 residues. The germline V and J ends were trimmed by 3 bases and 2 bases, with 6 bases remaining between them. The CDR3 bases are TGTGCCAGCAGTGAGGTCCCCACAGATACGCAGTATTTT. It is translated as CASSEVPTDTQYF.

The J gene is TRBJ1-2, the V gene TRBV28; D remains ambiguous. V dropped 6 bases and J dropped 1 base, with 3 bases sitting between them. CDR1 and CDR2 (germline): MDHEN, SYDVKM. This CDR3 spans 11 amino acids. CDR3 nucleotides: TGTGCCAGCAGGGGTAACTATGGCTACACCTTC. It encodes CASRGNYGYTF.